This TCR beta chain was captured in a study of shared clonotypes between healthy human individuals. Deep-level running was used for the assay. Produced via immunoSEQ multiplex PCR; TCRdb's table is partial and in-frame only. The profile shows more than 550,000 clones, 90% of them singletons. Trimming took off 2 bases at V and 3 bases at J, with 14 bases between the two ends. The germline CDR1 and CDR2 sequences are SNHLY and FYNNEI. This CDR3 has 15 residues. A word on this clone: What it binds is not known.

Whole-study results and caveats: Only blood samples were collected, and tissue repertoires likely differ. The naive CD4 repertoires of several donors were compared, and roughly 5% of clonotypes were shared. Non-shared clonotypes showed lower generation probabilities than clonotypes common to all four donors.

V and J are TRBV2 and TRBJ2-7; D is perhaps TRBD1 (5 bases). Sequencing was done on a sample of memory CD8+ T cells from PBMCs. Subset described: CD45RO+ cells pooled with CCR7-negative TemRA cells. This receptor was obtained from a man younger than 35 in good health. Some clones in this sample may be carry-over from other donors' samples. The DNA for the CDR3 is TGTGCCAGCAGTGAACTGCAGGGTACCTTCTACGAGCAGTACTTC. This codes for CASSELQGTFYEQYF.